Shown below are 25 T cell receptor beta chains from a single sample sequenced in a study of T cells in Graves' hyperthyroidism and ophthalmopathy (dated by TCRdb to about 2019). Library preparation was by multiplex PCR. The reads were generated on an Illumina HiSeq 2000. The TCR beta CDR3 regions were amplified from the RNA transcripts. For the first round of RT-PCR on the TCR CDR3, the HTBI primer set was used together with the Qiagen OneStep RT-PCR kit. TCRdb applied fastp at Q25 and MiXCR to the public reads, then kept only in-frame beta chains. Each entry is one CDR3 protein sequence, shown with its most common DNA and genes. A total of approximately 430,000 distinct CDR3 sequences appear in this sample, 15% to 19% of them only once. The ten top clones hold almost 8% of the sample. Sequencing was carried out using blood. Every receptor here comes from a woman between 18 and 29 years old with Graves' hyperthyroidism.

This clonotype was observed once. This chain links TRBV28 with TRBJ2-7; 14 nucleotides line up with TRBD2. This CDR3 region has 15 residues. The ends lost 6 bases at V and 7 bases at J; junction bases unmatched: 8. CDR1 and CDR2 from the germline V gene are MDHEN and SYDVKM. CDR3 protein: CASSRLAGGTGEQYF. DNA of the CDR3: TGTGCCAGCAGCCGACTAGCGGGGGGGACGGGAGAGCAGTACTTC.

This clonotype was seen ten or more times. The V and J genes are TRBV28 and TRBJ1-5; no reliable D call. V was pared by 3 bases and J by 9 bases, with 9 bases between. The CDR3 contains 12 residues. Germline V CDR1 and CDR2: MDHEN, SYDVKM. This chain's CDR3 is CASSLLWVPQHF. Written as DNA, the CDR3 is TGTGCCAGCAGTTTGCTATGGGTGCCCCAGCATTTT.

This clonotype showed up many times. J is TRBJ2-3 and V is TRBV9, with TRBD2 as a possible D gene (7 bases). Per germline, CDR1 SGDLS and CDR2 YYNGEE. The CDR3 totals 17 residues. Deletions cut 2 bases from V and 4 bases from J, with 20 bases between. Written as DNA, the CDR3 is TGTGCCAGCAGCGTCCGGCGAGGGGGGGGCCTGGCAGATACGCAGTATTTT. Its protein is CASSVRRGGGLADTQYF.

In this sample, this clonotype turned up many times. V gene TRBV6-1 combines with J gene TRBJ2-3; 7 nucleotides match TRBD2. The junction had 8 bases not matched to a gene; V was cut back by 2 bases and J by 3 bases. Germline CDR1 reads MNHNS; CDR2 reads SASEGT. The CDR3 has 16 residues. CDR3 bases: TGTGCCAGCAGTGAAATCGACGGGGGGAGAACAGATACGCAGTATTTT. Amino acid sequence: CASSEIDGGRTDTQYF.

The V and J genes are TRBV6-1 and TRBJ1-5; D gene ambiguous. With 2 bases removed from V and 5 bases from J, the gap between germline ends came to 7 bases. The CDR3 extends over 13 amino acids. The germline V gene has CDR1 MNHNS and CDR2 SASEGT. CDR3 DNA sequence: TGTGCCAGCAGTGAATTTGGCGATCAGCCCCAGCATTTT. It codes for CASSEFGDQPQHF.

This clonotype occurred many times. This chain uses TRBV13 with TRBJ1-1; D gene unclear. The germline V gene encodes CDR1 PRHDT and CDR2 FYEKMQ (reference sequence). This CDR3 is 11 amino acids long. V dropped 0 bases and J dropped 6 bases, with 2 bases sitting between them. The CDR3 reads CASSLGAEAFF. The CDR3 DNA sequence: TGTGCCAGCAGCTTAGGTGCTGAAGCTTTCTTT.

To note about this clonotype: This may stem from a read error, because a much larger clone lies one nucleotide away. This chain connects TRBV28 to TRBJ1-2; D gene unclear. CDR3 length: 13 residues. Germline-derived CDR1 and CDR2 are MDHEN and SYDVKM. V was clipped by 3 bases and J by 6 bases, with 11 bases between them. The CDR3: CASSLGWVHGYTF. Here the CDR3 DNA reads TGTGCCAGCAGTTTGGGGTGGGTGCATGGCTACACCTTC.

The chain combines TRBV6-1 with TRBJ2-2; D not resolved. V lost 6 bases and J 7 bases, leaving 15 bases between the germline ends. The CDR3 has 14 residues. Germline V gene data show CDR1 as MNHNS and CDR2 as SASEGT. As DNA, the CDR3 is TGTGCCAGCAGGGATCCTGACTGGGGCGGGGAGCTGTTTTTT. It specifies CASRDPDWGGELFF.

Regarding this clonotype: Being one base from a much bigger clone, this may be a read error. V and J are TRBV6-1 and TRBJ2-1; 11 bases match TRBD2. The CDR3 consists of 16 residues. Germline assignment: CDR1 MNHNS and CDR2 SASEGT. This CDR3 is CASSEGSGGEYSEQFF. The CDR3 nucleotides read TGTGCCAGCAGTGAGGGTAGCGGGGGGGAATACAGTGAGCAGTTCTTC.

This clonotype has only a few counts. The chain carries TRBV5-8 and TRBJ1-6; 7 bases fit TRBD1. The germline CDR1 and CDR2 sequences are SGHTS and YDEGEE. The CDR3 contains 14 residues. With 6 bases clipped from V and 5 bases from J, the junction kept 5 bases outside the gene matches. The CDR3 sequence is CASIPDRDNSPLHF. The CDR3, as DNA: TGTGCCAGCATCCCAGACAGGGATAATTCACCCCTCCACTTT.

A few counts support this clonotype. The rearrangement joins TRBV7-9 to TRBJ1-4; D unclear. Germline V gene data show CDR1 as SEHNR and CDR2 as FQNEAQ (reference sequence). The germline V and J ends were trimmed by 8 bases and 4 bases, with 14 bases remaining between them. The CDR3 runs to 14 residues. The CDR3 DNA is TGTGCCAGCGGCAGGCCGGCCCATAATGAAAAACTGTTTTTT. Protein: CASGRPAHNEKLFF. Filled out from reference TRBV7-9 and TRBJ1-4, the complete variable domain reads DTGVSQNPRHKITKRGQNVTFRCDPISEHNRLYWYRQTLGQGPEFLTYFQNEAQLEKSRLLSDRFSAERPKGSFSTLEIQRTEQGDSAMYLCASGRPAHNEKLFFGSGTQLSVL.

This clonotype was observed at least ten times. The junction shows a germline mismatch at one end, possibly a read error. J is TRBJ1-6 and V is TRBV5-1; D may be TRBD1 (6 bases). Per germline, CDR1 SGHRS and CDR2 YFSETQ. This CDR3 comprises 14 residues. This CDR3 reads CASSLGQYNSPLHF. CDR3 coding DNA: TGTGCCAGCAGTTTAGGACAGTATAATTCACCCCTCCACTTT.

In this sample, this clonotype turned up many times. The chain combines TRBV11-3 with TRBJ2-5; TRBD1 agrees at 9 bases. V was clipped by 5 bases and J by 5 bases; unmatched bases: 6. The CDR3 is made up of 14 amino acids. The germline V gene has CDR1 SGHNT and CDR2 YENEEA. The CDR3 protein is CASSHRDRVETQYF. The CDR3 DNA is TGTGCCAGCAGCCACCGGGACAGGGTTGAGACCCAGTACTTC.

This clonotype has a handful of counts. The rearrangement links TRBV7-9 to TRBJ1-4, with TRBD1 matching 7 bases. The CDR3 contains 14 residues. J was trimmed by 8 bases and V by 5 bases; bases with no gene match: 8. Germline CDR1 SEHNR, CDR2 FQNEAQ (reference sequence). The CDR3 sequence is CASSLGQVGEKLFF. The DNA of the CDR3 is TGTGCCAGCAGCCTCGGACAGGTTGGGGAAAAACTGTTTTTT. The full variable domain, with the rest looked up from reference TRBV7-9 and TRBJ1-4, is DTGVSQNPRHKITKRGQNVTFRCDPISEHNRLYWYRQTLGQGPEFLTYFQNEAQLEKSRLLSDRFSAERPKGSFSTLEIQRTEQGDSAMYLCASSLGQVGEKLFFGSGTQLSVL.

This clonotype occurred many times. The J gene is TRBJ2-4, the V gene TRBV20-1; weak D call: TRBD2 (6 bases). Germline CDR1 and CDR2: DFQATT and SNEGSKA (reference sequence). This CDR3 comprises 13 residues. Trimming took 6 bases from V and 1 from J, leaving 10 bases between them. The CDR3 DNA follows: TGCAGTGCCGGGAGTGCTGCCAAAAACATTCAGTACTTC. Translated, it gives CSAGSAAKNIQYF.

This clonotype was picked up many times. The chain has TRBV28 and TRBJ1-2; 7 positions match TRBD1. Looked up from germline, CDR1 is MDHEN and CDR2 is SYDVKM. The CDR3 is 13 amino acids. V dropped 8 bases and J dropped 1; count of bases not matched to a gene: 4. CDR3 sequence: CASLDRHNYGYTF. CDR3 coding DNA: TGTGCCAGCCTGGACAGGCATAACTATGGCTACACCTTC.

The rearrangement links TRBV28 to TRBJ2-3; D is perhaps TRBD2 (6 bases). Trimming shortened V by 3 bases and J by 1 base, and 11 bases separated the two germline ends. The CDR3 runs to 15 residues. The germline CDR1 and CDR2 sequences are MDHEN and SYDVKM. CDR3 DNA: TGTGCCAGCAGTTTTTTTCCGGGGGGCACAGATACGCAGTATTTT. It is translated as CASSFFPGGTDTQYF.

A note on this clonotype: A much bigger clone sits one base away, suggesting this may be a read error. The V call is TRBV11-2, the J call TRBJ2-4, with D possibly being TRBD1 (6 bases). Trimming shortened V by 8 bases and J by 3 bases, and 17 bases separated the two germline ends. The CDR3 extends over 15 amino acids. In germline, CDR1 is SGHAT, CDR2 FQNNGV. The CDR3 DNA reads TGTGCCAGCCATGCACTACAGGGCGGCAAAAACATTCAGTACTTC. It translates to CASHALQGGKNIQYF. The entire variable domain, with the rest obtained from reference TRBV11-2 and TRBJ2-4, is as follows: EAGVAQSPRYKIIEKRQSVAFWCNPISGHATLYWYQQILGQGPKLLIQFQNNGVVDDSQLPKDRFSAERLKGVDSTLKIQPAKLEDSAVYLCASHALQGGKNIQYFGAGTRLSVL.

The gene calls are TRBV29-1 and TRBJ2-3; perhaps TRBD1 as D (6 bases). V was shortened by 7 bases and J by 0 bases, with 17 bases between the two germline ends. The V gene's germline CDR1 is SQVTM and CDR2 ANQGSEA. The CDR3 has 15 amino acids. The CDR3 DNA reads TGCAGCGAGGACAGCTTGGGGGATAGCACAGATACGCAGTATTTT. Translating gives CSEDSLGDSTDTQYF.

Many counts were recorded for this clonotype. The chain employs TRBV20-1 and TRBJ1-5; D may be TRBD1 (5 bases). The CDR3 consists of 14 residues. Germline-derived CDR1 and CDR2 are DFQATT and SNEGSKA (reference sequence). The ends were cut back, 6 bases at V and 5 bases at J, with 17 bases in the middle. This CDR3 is CSAIGGGGDQPQHF. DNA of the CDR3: TGCAGTGCCATCGGAGGTGGAGGGGATCAGCCCCAGCATTTT.

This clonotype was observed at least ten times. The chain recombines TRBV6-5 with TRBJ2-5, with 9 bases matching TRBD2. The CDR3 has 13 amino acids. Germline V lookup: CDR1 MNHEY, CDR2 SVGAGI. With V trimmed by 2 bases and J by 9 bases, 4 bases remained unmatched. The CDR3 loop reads CASSYGVAGAQYF. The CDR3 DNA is TGTGCCAGCAGTTACGGGGTAGCGGGAGCCCAGTACTTC.

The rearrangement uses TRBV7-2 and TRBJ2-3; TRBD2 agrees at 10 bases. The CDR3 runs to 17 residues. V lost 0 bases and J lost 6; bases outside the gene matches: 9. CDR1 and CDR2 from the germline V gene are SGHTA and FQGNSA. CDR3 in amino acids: CASSLAPSGGILDTQYF. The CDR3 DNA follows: TGTGCCAGCAGCTTAGCCCCTAGCGGGGGCATCCTGGATACGCAGTATTTT.

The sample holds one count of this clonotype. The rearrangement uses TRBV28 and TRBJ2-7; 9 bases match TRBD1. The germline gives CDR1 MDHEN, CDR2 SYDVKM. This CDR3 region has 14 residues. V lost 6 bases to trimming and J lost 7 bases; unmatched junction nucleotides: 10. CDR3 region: CASSATGTGSEQYF. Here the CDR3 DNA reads TGTGCCAGCAGCGCTACCGGGACAGGGTCTGAGCAGTACTTC.

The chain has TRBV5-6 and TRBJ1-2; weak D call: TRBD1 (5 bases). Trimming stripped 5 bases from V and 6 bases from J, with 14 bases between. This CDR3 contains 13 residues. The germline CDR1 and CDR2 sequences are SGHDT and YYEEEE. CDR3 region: CASRPTGSNGYTF. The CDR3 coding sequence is TGTGCCAGCAGACCTACAGGTTCGAATGGCTACACCTTC.

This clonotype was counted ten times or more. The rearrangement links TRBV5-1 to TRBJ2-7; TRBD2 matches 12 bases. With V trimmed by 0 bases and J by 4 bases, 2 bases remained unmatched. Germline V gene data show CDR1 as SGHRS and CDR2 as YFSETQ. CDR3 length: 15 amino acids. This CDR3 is CASSLVTSGSYEQYF. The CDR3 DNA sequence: TGCGCCAGCAGCTTGGTGACTAGCGGGAGTTACGAGCAGTACTTC.